Each of the 9 T cell receptor beta chains below was sequenced from the same sample in a study of vaccination effects on CD4 cells after COVID-19. Cultured cells yielded isolated CD4+ T cells after more than nine days. The antigens for these receptors are not known. Profiled with immunoSEQ multiplex PCR; TCRdb holds only in-frame clones, not every one. The sample holds approximately 60,000 clones, approximately 72% seen once. Specimen: CD4+ T cells from PBMCs cultured without peptide, collected before COVID-19 vaccination. Source of these receptors: a human donor who had a prior SARS-CoV-2 infection.

J is TRBJ2-7 and V is TRBV5-4; D is undetermined. CDR3 size: 15 residues. V was clipped by 0 bases and J by 2 bases, with 12 bases between them. Germline V gives CDR1 SGHNT, CDR2 YYREEE (reference sequence). The CDR3 here is CASSLGGRAAYEQYF. CDR3 sequence (DNA): TGTGCCAGCAGCTTGGGGGGAAGGGCCGCCTACGAGCAGTACTTC. Using reference TRBV5-4 and TRBJ2-7 for the parts outside the CDR3, the full variable domain is ETGVTQSPTHLIKTRGQQVTLRCSSQSGHNTVSWYQQALGQGPQFIFQYYREEENGRGNFPPRFSGLQFPNYSSELNVNALELDDSALYLCASSLGGRAAYEQYFGPGTRLTVT.

This sequence joins TRBV5-4 and TRBJ2-3; TRBD2 agrees at 9 bases. Trimming at V came to 5 bases and at J to 0 bases, leaving 10 bases not matched to a gene. Germline V lookup: CDR1 SGHNT, CDR2 YYREEE (reference sequence). The CDR3 is 17 amino acids. Here the CDR3 reads CASRGWSRGGSTDTQYF. DNA for the CDR3: TGTGCCAGCAGAGGTTGGTCGCGGGGGGGAAGCACAGATACGCAGTATTTT. The full variable domain, its missing parts supplied by reference TRBV5-4 and TRBJ2-3, is ETGVTQSPTHLIKTRGQQVTLRCSSQSGHNTVSWYQQALGQGPQFIFQYYREEENGRGNFPPRFSGLQFPNYSSELNVNALELDDSALYLCASRGWSRGGSTDTQYFGPGTRLTVL.

This chain connects TRBV5-1 to TRBJ1-2, with D tentatively TRBD1 (5 bases). V was clipped by 1 base and J by 3 bases, with 13 bases between them. The CDR3 covers 15 residues. The germline CDR1 and CDR2 sequences are SGHRS and YFSETQ. Here the CDR3 reads CASSLYPGQDYGYTF. CDR3 sequence (DNA): TGCGCCAGCAGCTTGTACCCAGGGCAGGACTATGGCTACACCTTC.

The genes are TRBV2 and TRBJ2-2; 11 nucleotides line up with TRBD2. Germline CDR1 and CDR2: SNHLY and FYNNEI. Trimming took 10 bases from V and 1 from J; bases not matched to a gene: 17. The CDR3 is 19 amino acids. The CDR3 nucleotides are TGTGCCACCCAGACTCTAGCGGGAGGACCCACCGGGAACACCGGGGAGCTGTTTTTT. This codes for CATQTLAGGPTGNTGELFF.

The chain uses TRBV6-2 or TRBV6-3 and TRBJ2-3; 8 bases agree with TRBD2. Germline trimming cut 3 bases from V and 5 bases from J; bases unmatched to any gene: 25. The CDR3 length is 21 residues. Germline V lookup: CDR1 MNHEY, CDR2 SVGEGT. The CDR3 reads CASSYFRFFFLGGRFLDTQYF. The CDR3 nucleotides read TGTGCCAGCAGTTATTTTAGGTTTTTTTTCCTTGGCGGGAGGTTTCTAGATACGCAGTATTTT.

The chain links TRBV30 to TRBJ2-1, with D perhaps being TRBD1 or TRBD2 (5 bases each). Per the germline V gene, CDR1 is GTSNPN and CDR2 is SVGIG (reference sequence). Trimming cost V 2 bases and J 6 bases, with 11 bases left between them. CDR3 length: 13 residues. CDR3 DNA sequence: TGTGCCTGGAGTTATGGGGGTTTCAATGAGCAGTTCTTC. Translated: CAWSYGGFNEQFF.

The chain uses TRBV19 and TRBJ2-2; 7 nucleotides match TRBD2. Germline loops: CDR1 LNHDA, CDR2 SQIVND (reference sequence). CDR3 length: 13 amino acids. V was pared by 10 bases and J by 3 bases, with 5 bases of the junction left unmatched. For the CDR3, the DNA is TGTGCCAATGGGGGAGGGGACACCGGGGAGCTGTTTTTT. Its translation: CANGGGDTGELFF. The complete variable domain, with remaining parts taken from reference TRBV19 and TRBJ2-2, reads DGGITQSPKYLFRKEGQNVTLSCEQNLNHDAMYWYRQDPGQGLRLIYYSQIVNDFQKGDIAEGYSVSREKKESFPLTVTSAQKNPTAFYLCANGGGDTGELFFGEGSRLTVL.

The chain couples TRBV6-2 or TRBV6-3 to TRBJ1-5; no clear D gene. The CDR3 is 13 residues long. The germline V and J ends were trimmed by 6 bases and 4 bases, with 10 bases remaining between them. The germline CDR1 and CDR2 sequences are MNHEY and SVGEGT. The CDR3 region has the DNA TGTGCCAGCAGCCACGGGATTAATCAGCCCCAGCATTTT. Encoded protein: CASSHGINQPQHF.

There are a few counts of this clone. The rearrangement links TRBV4-2 to TRBJ2-7; D is undetermined. The CDR3 has 13 amino acids. V gave up 3 bases and J gave up 0 bases, with 6 bases separating them. Per germline, CDR1 LGHNA and CDR2 YNFKEQ. The CDR3 protein is CASSQAPSYEQYF. Here the CDR3 DNA reads TGTGCCAGCAGCCAGGCCCCCTCCTACGAGCAGTACTTC.